The 27 T cell receptor beta chains reported below all come from one sample, sequenced in a study of blood T cell repertoires in COVID-19. Using immunoSEQ multiplex PCR, the repertoire was profiled, and TCRdb retains in-frame clones only, with some absent. The sample yields fewer than 350,000 clones, approximately 84% seen once. Sequenced: peripheral blood. All receptors derive from a young woman who had recovered from COVID-19.

The count of this clone is one. The chain uses TRBV7-8 and TRBJ1-2; the D gene is possibly TRBD1 (5 bases). V was pared by 2 bases and J by 6 bases, with 13 bases between. The V gene's germline CDR1 is SGHVS and CDR2 FQNEAQ. This CDR3 is 14 amino acids long. Here the CDR3 DNA reads TGTGCCAGCAGCTTAAGCTCCAGGGATCATGGCTACACCTTC. Translation gives CASSLSSRDHGYTF.

The CDR3 reads CAISREGYGYTF. CDR3 DNA sequence: TGTGCCATTTCCCGTGAGGGCTATGGCTACACCTTC. J is TRBJ1-2 and V is TRBV6-5, with D unresolved. CDR1 MNHEY and CDR2 SVGAGI come from the germline V gene. This CDR3 spans 12 amino acids. V dropped 10 bases and J dropped 4 bases, with 13 bases sitting between them.

This chain connects TRBV2 to TRBJ2-3; D possibly corresponds to TRBD2 (6 bases). The ends were cut back, 6 bases at V and 4 bases at J, with 14 bases in the middle. CDR1 and CDR2 (germline): SNHLY, FYNNEI. The CDR3 covers 14 residues. The CDR3 nucleotides read TGTGCCAGCAGGTCCCGGGGAGGCGCAGATACGCAGTATTTT. Its translation is CASRSRGGADTQYF.

The gene calls are TRBV11-2 and TRBJ1-1; TRBD1 matches at 8 bases. The V gene's germline CDR1 is SGHAT and CDR2 FQNNGV. The V segment lost 5 bases and the J segment 7 bases; nucleotides outside the gene matches: 6. This CDR3 spans 13 amino acids. CDR3 coding DNA: TGTGCCAGCAGCCCCAGGGGGCTTGGTGAAGCTTTCTTT. Translating it yields CASSPRGLGEAFF.

This sequence joins TRBV7-2 and TRBJ2-7, with TRBD2 matching over 7 bases. Germline lookup yields CDR1 SGHTA and CDR2 FQGNSA. Trimming at V came to 1 base and at J to 3 bases, leaving 3 bases not matched to a gene. The CDR3 is 14 amino acids. The CDR3 reads CASSLDGGGYEQYF. DNA of the CDR3: TGTGCCAGCAGCTTAGATGGCGGGGGCTACGAGCAGTACTTC. Together with reference TRBV7-2 and TRBJ2-7, the CDR3 gives the full variable domain: GAGVSQSPSNKVTEKGKDVELRCDPISGHTALYWYRQSLGQGLEFLIYFQGNSAPDKSGLPSDRFSAERTGGSVSTLTIQRTQQEDSAVYLCASSLDGGGYEQYFGPGTRLTVT.

The chain couples TRBV29-1 to TRBJ2-5, with D uncertain. V was pared by 6 bases and J by 1 base, with 3 bases between. This CDR3 is 10 amino acids long. CDR1 SQVTM and CDR2 ANQGSEA come from the germline V gene. The CDR3 region has the DNA TGCAGCGTCGTCCAAGAGACCCAGTACTTC. Amino acid sequence: CSVVQETQYF.

J is TRBJ1-2 and V is TRBV10-2; unclear D gene. Looked up from germline, CDR1 is WSHSY and CDR2 is SAAADI. Trimming pared 3 bases from V and 7 bases from J, leaving 12 bases between. This CDR3 spans 13 amino acids. CDR3 nucleotide sequence: TGCGCCAGCAGTGACCCATGGTCCGGTGGCTACACCTTC. This codes for CASSDPWSGGYTF.

The rearrangement uses TRBV7-9 and TRBJ1-2; 7 bases are a match to TRBD1. The length of the CDR3 is 14 residues. V was clipped by 2 bases and J by 4 bases; unmatched bases: 4. CDR1 and CDR2 from the germline V gene are SEHNR and FQNEAQ (reference sequence). CDR3 sequence (DNA): TGTGCCAGCAGCTTATCGGGACAGAGCTATGGCTACACCTTC. As protein: CASSLSGQSYGYTF.

The J gene is TRBJ1-6, the V gene TRBV4-2; D unclear. Germline-derived CDR1 and CDR2 are LGHNA and YNFKEQ. The CDR3 has 16 residues. With 0 bases removed from V and 7 bases from J, the gap between germline ends came to 13 bases. CDR3: CASSQEEALVNSPLHF. CDR3 nucleotide sequence: TGTGCCAGCAGCCAAGAGGAGGCACTGGTGAATTCACCCCTCCACTTT.

The chain is built from TRBV2 and TRBJ1-6; the D gene is possibly TRBD1 (5 bases). The germline gives CDR1 SNHLY, CDR2 FYNNEI. The CDR3 runs to 14 residues. V lost 6 bases and J 10 bases, leaving 16 bases between the germline ends. The CDR3 is CASSGLEGRSPLHF. The CDR3 DNA reads TGTGCCAGCAGCGGTCTCGAGGGGAGGTCACCCCTCCACTTT.

This chain uses TRBV27 with TRBJ1-4; D is undetermined. V was clipped by 2 bases and J by 7 bases, with 11 bases between them. Per germline, CDR1 MNHEY and CDR2 SMNVEV (reference sequence). The CDR3 extends over 14 amino acids. The CDR3 reads CASSLRRIGEKLFF. DNA for the CDR3: TGTGCCAGCAGTTTAAGGAGGATAGGTGAAAAACTGTTTTTT.

This chain uses TRBV5-4 with TRBJ2-1, with 9 bases identical to TRBD1. This CDR3 contains 16 residues. V was clipped by 3 bases and J by 7 bases; unmatched bases: 11. Looked up from germline, CDR1 is SGHNT and CDR2 is YYREEE (reference sequence). The DNA of the CDR3 is TGTGCCAGCAGCTCGCCTGGGGACAGGGTACGAAATGAGCAGTTCTTC. It codes for CASSSPGDRVRNEQFF.

The J gene is TRBJ2-3, the V gene TRBV3-1 (or the pseudogene TRBV3-2), with 10 bases identical to TRBD2. Germline CDR1 and CDR2: LGHDT and YNNKEL (reference sequence). V gave up 3 bases and J gave up 3 bases; unmatched junction bases: 3. This CDR3 comprises 15 residues. The CDR3 nucleotides are TGTGCCAGCAGCCACCCAGCGGGAGGGACAGATACGCAGTATTTT. It is translated as CASSHPAGGTDTQYF.

V and J are TRBV21-1 and TRBJ2-1; TRBD2, the D gene given by the table, was not confirmed from the DNA. TRBV21-1 constitutes a pseudogene. The CDR3 is 15 residues long. Here the CDR3 DNA reads TGTGCCAGCACCCTACGGGAGTTGATTGACAATGAGCAGTTCTTC. Its translation is CASTLRELIDNEQFF.

The chain recombines TRBV7-9 with TRBJ2-3; TRBD1 agrees at 8 bases. There are 14 residues in the CDR3. From germline, CDR1 is SEHNR and CDR2 FQNEAQ (reference sequence). Germline trimming cut 7 bases from V and 2 bases from J; bases unmatched to any gene: 5. CDR3 sequence: CASIAGGPTDTQYF. In nucleotides, the CDR3 is TGTGCCAGCATCGCAGGGGGCCCCACAGATACGCAGTATTTT.

The gene calls are TRBV5-4 and TRBJ1-2, with 9 bases matching TRBD1. V shed 4 bases and J 4 bases; nucleotides not matched to a gene: 5. The germline V gene encodes CDR1 SGHNT and CDR2 YYREEE (reference sequence). The CDR3 is made up of 14 amino acids. CDR3 residues: CASSPDRGVYGYTF. The CDR3 DNA follows: TGTGCCAGCAGCCCGGACAGGGGCGTCTATGGCTACACCTTC.

V gene TRBV12-5 combines with J gene TRBJ2-5; the match to TRBD2 covers 8 bases. CDR1 LGHNT and CDR2 FRNRAP come from the germline V gene. V shed 0 bases, J shed 2 bases, and the junction held 8 bases outside the gene matches. The CDR3 totals 17 residues. The CDR3 DNA reads as TGTGCTAGTGGTTTGGTACGGACTAGCCGAAGGCAAGAGACCCAGTACTTC. Translating it yields CASGLVRTSRRQETQYF.

The J gene is TRBJ2-1, the V gene TRBV24-1; D perhaps matches TRBD2 (6 bases). The CDR3 length is 14 residues. The germline gives CDR1 KGHDR, CDR2 SFDVKD. V was cut by 4 bases and J by 12 bases, with 18 bases left in between. The CDR3 nucleotides read TGTGCCACCAGTGACCCCGAGACTAGTCAGGCGCAGTTCTTC. It codes for CATSDPETSQAQFF.

This chain connects TRBV9 to TRBJ2-3, with 10 bases identical to TRBD2. Per germline, CDR1 SGDLS and CDR2 YYNGEE. There are 16 residues in the CDR3. J lost 3 bases, V lost 3 bases, and 7 bases had no gene match. CDR3 loop: CASSAGLAAATDTQYF. The CDR3 DNA sequence: TGTGCCAGCAGCGCCGGACTAGCGGCGGCAACAGATACGCAGTATTTT.

The chain recombines TRBV6-5 with TRBJ1-1, with no clear D. V was shortened by 2 bases and J by 4 bases, with 8 bases between the two germline ends. Germline CDR1 reads MNHEY; CDR2 reads SVGAGI. The CDR3 sequence is 13 residues long. The CDR3 coding sequence is TGTGCCAGCAGTTACGGGCAGACCACTGAAGCTTTCTTT. Translated: CASSYGQTTEAFF.

This clone was seen a handful of times. The chain carries TRBV7-9 and TRBJ2-1; TRBD1 matches at 7 bases. Losses at the gene ends were 4 bases for V and 6 bases for J; bases not matched to a gene: 0. Germline V gene sequence: CDR1 SEHNR, CDR2 FQNEAQ (reference sequence). This CDR3 is 12 amino acids long. CDR3 DNA: TGTGCCAGCAGCTGGGACAGCAATGAGCAGTTCTTC. This encodes CASSWDSNEQFF.

The rearrangement links TRBV4-2 to TRBJ1-2; TRBD1 aligns across 8 bases. The CDR3 is made up of 16 amino acids. V shed 1 base, J shed 6 bases, and the junction held 10 bases outside the gene matches. CDR1 is LGHNA, CDR2 YNFKEQ, per germline. The CDR3 region is CASSQVGTGGLDGYTF. CDR3 DNA: TGTGCCAGCAGCCAAGTTGGTACAGGGGGATTGGATGGCTACACCTTC.

The chain is built from TRBV4-1 and TRBJ1-5; the D is unclear. The CDR3 consists of 12 residues. Trimming removed 1 base from V and 4 bases from J, with 2 bases in between. Per the germline V gene, CDR1 is MGHRA and CDR2 is YSYEKL. The CDR3 DNA is TGCGCCAGCAGCCAAGCTAATCAGCCCCAGCATTTT. It specifies CASSQANQPQHF.

The CDR3 DNA sequence: TGTGCCAGTAGTATGGGGCAGTACAATGAGCAGTTCTTC. Protein sequence: CASSMGQYNEQFF. This chain connects TRBV19 to TRBJ2-1, with TRBD1 as a possible D gene (5 bases). Per germline, CDR1 LNHDA and CDR2 SQIVND (reference sequence). V was pared by 3 bases and J by 4 bases, with 7 bases between. The CDR3 contains 13 residues.

The genes are TRBV19 and TRBJ1-5; 9 positions match TRBD1. Per germline, CDR1 LNHDA and CDR2 SQIVND (reference sequence). This CDR3 is built from 16 residues. With 5 bases clipped from V and 4 bases from J, the junction kept 9 bases outside the gene matches. This CDR3 reads CASSLAGTGINQPQHF. As DNA, the CDR3 is TGTGCCAGTAGTCTCGCCGGGACAGGGATTAATCAGCCCCAGCATTTT.

The genes are TRBV6-5 and TRBJ1-1; D ambiguous. Germline values: CDR1 MNHEY, CDR2 SVGAGI. V was pared by 6 bases and J by 1 base, with 9 bases between. CDR3 length: 13 amino acids. The CDR3 region is CASRSAGNTEAFF. CDR3 coding DNA: TGTGCCAGCAGAAGTGCAGGGAACACTGAAGCTTTCTTT.

The rearrangement joins TRBV18 to TRBJ1-1, with a tentative D call TRBD1 (5 bases). CDR1 and CDR2 (germline): KGHSH, LQKENI. The ends were cut back, 4 bases at V and 1 base at J, with 13 bases in the middle. The CDR3 has 15 residues. Here the CDR3 reads CASSLAGRGNTEAFF. The CDR3 nucleotides read TGTGCCAGCTCACTTGCGGGACGGGGGAACACTGAAGCTTTCTTT.